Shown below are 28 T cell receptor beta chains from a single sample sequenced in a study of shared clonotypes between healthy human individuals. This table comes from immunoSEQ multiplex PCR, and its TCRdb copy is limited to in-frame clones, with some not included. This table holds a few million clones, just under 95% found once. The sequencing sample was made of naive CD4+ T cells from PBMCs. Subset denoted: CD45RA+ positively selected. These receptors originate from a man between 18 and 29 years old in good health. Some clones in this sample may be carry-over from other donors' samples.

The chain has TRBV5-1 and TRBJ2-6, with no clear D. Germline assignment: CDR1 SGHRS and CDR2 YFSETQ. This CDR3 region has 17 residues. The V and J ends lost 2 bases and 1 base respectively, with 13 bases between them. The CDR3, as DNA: TGCGCCAGCAGCTTACGGACCGCCGCGTCTGGGGCCAACGTCCTGACTTTC. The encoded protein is CASSLRTAASGANVLTF.

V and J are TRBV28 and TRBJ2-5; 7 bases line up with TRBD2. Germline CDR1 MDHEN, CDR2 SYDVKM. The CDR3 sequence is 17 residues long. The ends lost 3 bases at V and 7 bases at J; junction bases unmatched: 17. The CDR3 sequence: CASSLSERDYRRRTQYF. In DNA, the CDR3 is TGTGCCAGCAGTTTGTCCGAGCGGGACTACCGGCGTCGGACCCAGTACTTC. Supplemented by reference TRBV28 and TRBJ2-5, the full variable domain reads DVKVTQSSRYLVKRTGEKVFLECVQDMDHENMFWYRQDPGLGLRLIYFSYDVKMKEKGDIPEGYSVSREKKERFSLILESASTNQTSMYLCASSLSERDYRRRTQYFGPGTRLLVL.

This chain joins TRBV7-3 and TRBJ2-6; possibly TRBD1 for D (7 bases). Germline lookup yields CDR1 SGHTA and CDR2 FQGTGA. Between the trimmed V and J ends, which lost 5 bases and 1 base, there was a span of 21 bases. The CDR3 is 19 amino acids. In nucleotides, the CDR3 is TGTGCCAGCAGCCCAACCAGGGGGGCTCACAGGTCTGGGGCCAACGTCCTGACTTTC. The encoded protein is CASSPTRGAHRSGANVLTF.

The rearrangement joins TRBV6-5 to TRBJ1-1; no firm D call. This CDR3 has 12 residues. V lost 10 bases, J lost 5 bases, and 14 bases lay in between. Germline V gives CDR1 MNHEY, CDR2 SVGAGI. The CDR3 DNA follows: TGTGCCACCCGGGGTTGGGAAACTGAAGCTTTCTTT. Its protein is CATRGWETEAFF.

The CDR3 sequence is CASSPQVTRNTEAFF. DNA of the CDR3: TGTGCCAGCTCACCCCAAGTTACGAGGAACACTGAAGCTTTCTTT. The chain combines TRBV18 with TRBJ1-1; no reliable D call. The CDR3 contains 15 residues. V was trimmed by 3 bases and J by 1 base, leaving 12 bases between them. Germline lookup yields CDR1 KGHSH and CDR2 LQKENI.

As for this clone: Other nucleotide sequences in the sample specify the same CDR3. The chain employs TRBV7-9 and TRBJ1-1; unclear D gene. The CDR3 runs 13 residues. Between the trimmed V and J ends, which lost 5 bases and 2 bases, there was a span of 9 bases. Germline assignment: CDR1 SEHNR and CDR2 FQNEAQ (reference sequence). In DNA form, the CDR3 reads TGTGCCAGCAGCCTGAATGGCAACACTGAAGCTTTCTTT. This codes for CASSLNGNTEAFF. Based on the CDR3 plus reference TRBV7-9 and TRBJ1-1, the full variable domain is DTGVSQNPRHKITKRGQNVTFRCDPISEHNRLYWYRQTLGQGPEFLTYFQNEAQLEKSRLLSDRFSAERPKGSFSTLEIQRTEQGDSAMYLCASSLNGNTEAFFGQGTRLTVV.

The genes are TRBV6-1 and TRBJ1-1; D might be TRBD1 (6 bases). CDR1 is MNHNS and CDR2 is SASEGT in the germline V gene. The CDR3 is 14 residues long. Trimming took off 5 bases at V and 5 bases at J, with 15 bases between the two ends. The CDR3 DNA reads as TGTGCCAGCAGTACATCTAACAGGGTTACTGAAGCTTTCTTT. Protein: CASSTSNRVTEAFF.

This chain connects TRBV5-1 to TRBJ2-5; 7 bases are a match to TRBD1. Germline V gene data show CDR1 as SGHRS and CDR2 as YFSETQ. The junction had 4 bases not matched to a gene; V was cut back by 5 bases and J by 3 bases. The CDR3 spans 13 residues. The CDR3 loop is CASRPGQEETQYF. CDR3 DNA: TGCGCCAGCAGACCAGGACAGGAAGAGACCCAGTACTTC.

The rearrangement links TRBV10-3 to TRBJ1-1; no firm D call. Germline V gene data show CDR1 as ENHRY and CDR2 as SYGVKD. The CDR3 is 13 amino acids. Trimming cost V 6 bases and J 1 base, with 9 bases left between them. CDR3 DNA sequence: TGTGCCATCAGATTGCTTGGGAACACTGAAGCTTTCTTT. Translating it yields CAIRLLGNTEAFF.

CDR3 bases: TGTGCCAGCAGTTTCTACAAGGGCTCTGGAAACACCATATATTTT. Its protein product is CASSFYKGSGNTIYF. The chain uses TRBV27 and TRBJ1-3; D unresolved. The ends were cut back, 3 bases at V and 0 bases at J, with 9 bases in the middle. The CDR3 is 15 amino acids. Germline V lookup: CDR1 MNHEY, CDR2 SMNVEV (reference sequence).

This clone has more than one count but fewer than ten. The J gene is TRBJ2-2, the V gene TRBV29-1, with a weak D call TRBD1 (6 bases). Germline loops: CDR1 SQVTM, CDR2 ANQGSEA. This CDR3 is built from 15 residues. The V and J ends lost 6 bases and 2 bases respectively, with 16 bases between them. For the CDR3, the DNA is TGCAGCGTCGCAACGGGGACACTTAACACCGGGGAGCTGTTTTTT. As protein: CSVATGTLNTGELFF.

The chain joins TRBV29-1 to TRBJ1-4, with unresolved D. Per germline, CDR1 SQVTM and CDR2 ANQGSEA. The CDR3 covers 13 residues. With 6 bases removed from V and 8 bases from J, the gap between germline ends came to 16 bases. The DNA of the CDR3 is TGCAGCGTCGTGACCCACGGGAACGAAAAACTGTTTTTT. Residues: CSVVTHGNEKLFF.

CDR3 amino acids: CASSLSFPPPQRDGMNTGELFF. CDR3 nucleotides: TGTGCCAGCAGCTTATCTTTCCCCCCCCCACAGCGGGACGGCATGAACACCGGGGAGCTGTTTTTT. This sequence joins TRBV7-3 and TRBJ2-2, with TRBD2 matching over 7 bases. Germline CDR1 SGHTA, CDR2 FQGTGA. The CDR3 consists of 22 residues. The V and J ends lost 2 bases and 1 base, in that order; junction bases with no gene match: 22.

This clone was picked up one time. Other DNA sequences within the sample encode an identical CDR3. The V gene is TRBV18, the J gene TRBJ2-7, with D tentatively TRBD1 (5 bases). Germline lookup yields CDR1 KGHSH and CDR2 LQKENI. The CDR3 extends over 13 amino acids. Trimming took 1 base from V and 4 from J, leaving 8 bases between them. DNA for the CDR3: TGTGCCAGCTCACCACGACAGACATACGAGCAGTACTTC. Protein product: CASSPRQTYEQYF.

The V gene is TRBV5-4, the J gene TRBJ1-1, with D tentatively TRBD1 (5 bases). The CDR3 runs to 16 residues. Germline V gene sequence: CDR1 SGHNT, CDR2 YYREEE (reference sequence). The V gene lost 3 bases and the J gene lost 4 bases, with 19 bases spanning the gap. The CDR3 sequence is CASSYPILGPTTEAFF. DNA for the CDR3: TGTGCCAGCAGCTACCCTATCTTGGGGCCAACCACTGAAGCTTTCTTT.

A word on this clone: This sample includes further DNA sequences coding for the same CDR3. The CDR3: CASSPLAGVDEQYF. The CDR3 DNA follows: TGCGCCAGCAGTCCTCTAGCGGGAGTCGACGAGCAGTACTTC. V usage is TRBV5-1 and J usage is TRBJ2-7, with TRBD2 identical over 10 bases. The ends lost 5 bases at V and 5 bases at J; junction bases unmatched: 7. This CDR3 contains 14 residues. From germline, CDR1 is SGHRS and CDR2 YFSETQ.

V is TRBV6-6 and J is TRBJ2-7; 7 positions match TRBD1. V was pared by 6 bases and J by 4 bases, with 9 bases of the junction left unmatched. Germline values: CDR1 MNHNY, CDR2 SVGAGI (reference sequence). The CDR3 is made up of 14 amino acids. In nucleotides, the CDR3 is TGTGCCAGCAGATCCCGGGACAGCCTTTACGAGCAGTACTTC. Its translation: CASRSRDSLYEQYF.

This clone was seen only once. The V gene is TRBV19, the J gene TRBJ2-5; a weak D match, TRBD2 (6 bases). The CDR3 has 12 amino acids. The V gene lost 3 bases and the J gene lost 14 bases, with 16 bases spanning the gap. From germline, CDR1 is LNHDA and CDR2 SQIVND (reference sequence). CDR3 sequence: CASSIEGQGLYF. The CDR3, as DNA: TGTGCCAGTAGTATTGAGGGCCAGGGACTTTACTTC.

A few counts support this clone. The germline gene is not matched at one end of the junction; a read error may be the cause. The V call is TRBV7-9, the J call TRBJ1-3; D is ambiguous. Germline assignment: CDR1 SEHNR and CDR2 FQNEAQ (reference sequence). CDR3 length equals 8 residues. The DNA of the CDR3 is TGCACTGGAAACACCATATATTTT. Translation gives CTGNTIYF.

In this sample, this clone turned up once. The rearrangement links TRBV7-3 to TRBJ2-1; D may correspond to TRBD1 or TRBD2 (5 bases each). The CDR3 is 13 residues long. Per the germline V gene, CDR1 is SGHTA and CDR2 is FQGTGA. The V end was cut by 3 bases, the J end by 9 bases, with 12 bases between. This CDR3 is CASSFSRDGEQFF. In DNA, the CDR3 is TGTGCCAGCAGCTTTAGCAGGGACGGTGAGCAGTTCTTC.

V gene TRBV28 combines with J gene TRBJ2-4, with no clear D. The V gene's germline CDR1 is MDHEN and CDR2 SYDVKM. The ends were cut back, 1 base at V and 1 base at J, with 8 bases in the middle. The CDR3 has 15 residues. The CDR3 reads CASSLSGPAKNIQYF. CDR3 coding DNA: TGTGCCAGCAGTTTATCAGGCCCCGCCAAAAACATTCAGTACTTC.

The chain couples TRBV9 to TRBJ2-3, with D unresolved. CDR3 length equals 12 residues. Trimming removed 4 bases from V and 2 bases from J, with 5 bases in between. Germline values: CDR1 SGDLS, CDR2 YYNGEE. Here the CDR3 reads CASSLDTDTQYF. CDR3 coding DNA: TGTGCCAGCAGCCTCGACACAGATACGCAGTATTTT.

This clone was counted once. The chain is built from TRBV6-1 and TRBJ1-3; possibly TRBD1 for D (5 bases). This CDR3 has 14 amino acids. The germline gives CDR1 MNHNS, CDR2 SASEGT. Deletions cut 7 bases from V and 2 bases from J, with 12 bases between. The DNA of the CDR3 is TGTGCCAGCACCCGACAGATTACTGGAAACACCATATATTTT. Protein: CASTRQITGNTIYF.

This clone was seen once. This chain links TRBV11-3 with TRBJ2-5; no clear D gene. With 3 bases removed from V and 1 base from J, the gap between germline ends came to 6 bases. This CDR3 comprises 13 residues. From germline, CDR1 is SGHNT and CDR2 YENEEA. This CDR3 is CASSLAAQETQYF. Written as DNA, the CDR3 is TGTGCCAGCAGCTTGGCAGCCCAAGAGACCCAGTACTTC.

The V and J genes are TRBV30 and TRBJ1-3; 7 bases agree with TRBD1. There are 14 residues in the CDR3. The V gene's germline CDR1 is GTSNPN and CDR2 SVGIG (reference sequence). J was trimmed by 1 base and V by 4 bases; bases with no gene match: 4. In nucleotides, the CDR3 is TGTGCCTGGAAAAGGGGGCCGTCTGGAAACACCATATATTTT. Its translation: CAWKRGPSGNTIYF. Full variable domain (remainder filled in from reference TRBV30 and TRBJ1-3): SQTIHQWPATLVQPVGSPLSLECTVEGTSNPNLYWYRQAAGRGLQLLFYSVGIGQISSEVPQNLSASRPQDRQFILSSKKLLLSDSGFYLCAWKRGPSGNTIYFGEGSWLTVV.

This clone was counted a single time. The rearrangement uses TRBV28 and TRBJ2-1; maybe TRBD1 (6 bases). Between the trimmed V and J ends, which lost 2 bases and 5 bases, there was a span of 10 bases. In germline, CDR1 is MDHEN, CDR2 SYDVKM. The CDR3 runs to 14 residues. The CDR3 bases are TGTGCCAGCAGTTTACTCACAGGGAACAATGAGCAGTTCTTC. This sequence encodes CASSLLTGNNEQFF.

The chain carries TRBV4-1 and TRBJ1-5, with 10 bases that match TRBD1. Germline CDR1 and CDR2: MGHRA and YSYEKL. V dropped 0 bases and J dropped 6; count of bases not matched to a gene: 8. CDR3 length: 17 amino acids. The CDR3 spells CASSQDLGTGAGQPQHF. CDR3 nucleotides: TGCGCCAGCAGCCAAGACCTAGGGACAGGGGCCGGTCAGCCCCAGCATTTT.

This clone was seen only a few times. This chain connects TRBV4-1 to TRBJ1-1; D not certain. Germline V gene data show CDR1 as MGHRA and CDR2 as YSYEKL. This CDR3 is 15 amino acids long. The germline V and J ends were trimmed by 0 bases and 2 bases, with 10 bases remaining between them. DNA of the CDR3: TGCGCCAGCAGCCAAGAGGCGGGTCTCAACACTGAAGCTTTCTTT. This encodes CASSQEAGLNTEAFF.